The rows below give T cell receptor beta chains drawn from one sample of a study of vaccination effects on CD4 cells after COVID-19. Sequencing was performed with immunoSEQ multiplex PCR; in TCRdb, only in-frame clones are kept and a portion is missing. Found here are 40,000 to 50,000 clones, around 80% of them singletons; the top ten hold under 30%. Their target antigens are unknown. This material consisted of CD4+ T cells from PBMCs cultured with a peptide pool, taken before COVID-19 vaccination. The receptor set was obtained from a human donor who had a prior SARS-CoV-2 infection. CDR3s include the opening cysteine and the closing phenylalanine or tryptophan. Fields, in order: J gene, D gene, V gene, clone size, CDR3 protein, CDR3 DNA. A D gene is named only where the DNA matches it firmly. Part of the rows lack a size; the others show once, few, many or a class for expanded clones.

j_gene: TRBJ2-3; d_gene: .; v_gene: TRBV2; abundance: .; CDR3aa: CASKRTGSPDTQYF; CDR3nt: TGTGCCAGCAAACGTACAGGGTCTCCAGATACGCAGTATTTT
j_gene: TRBJ1-2; d_gene: .; v_gene: TRBV15; abundance: .; CDR3aa: CATSSRTGTGYTF; CDR3nt: TGTGCCACCAGCAGCCGAACAGGGACGGGCTACACCTTC
j_gene: TRBJ2-7; d_gene: TRBD2; v_gene: TRBV4-3; abundance: .; CDR3aa: CASSQDLQRLAGGYEQYF; CDR3nt: TGCGCCAGCAGCCAAGACCTTCAGAGACTAGCGGGAGGATACGAGCAGTACTTC
j_gene: TRBJ2-3; d_gene: TRBD2; v_gene: TRBV7-3; abundance: .; CDR3aa: CASKTSGSSDTQYF; CDR3nt: TGTGCCAGCAAGACTAGCGGGAGTTCAGATACGCAGTATTTT
j_gene: TRBJ2-3; d_gene: .; v_gene: TRBV7-3; abundance: .; CDR3aa: CASSLSGMADTQYF; CDR3nt: TGTGCCAGCAGCTTAAGTGGTATGGCAGATACGCAGTATTTT
j_gene: TRBJ2-7; d_gene: TRBD1; v_gene: TRBV7-2; abundance: .; CDR3aa: CASRIRGSGTGTYEQYF; CDR3nt: TGTGCCAGCAGGATAAGGGGATCCGGGACAGGAACCTACGAGCAGTACTTC
j_gene: TRBJ2-6; d_gene: .; v_gene: TRBV7-3; abundance: .; CDR3aa: CASSLISVLSSGANVLTF; CDR3nt: TGTGCCAGCAGCTTAATTTCGGTCCTGAGCTCTGGGGCCAACGTCCTGACTTTC
j_gene: TRBJ2-1; d_gene: .; v_gene: TRBV12-3/TRBV12-4; abundance: .; CDR3aa: CASVGSRRNEQFF; CDR3nt: TGTGCCAGCGTGGGTTCGAGGCGCAATGAGCAGTTCTTC
j_gene: TRBJ2-7; d_gene: TRBD2; v_gene: TRBV7-2; abundance: .; CDR3aa: CASSTEGSGRNTYEQYF; CDR3nt: TGTGCCAGCAGCACAGAGGGTAGCGGGAGGAACACGTACGAGCAGTACTTC
j_gene: TRBJ1-4; d_gene: TRBD1; v_gene: TRBV25-1; abundance: .; CDR3aa: CASSDKTGSGEKLFF; CDR3nt: TGTGCCAGCAGTGACAAGACAGGGTCGGGTGAAAAACTGTTTTTT
j_gene: TRBJ2-7; d_gene: .; v_gene: TRBV5-4; abundance: once; CDR3aa: CASSLGPANPYEQYF; CDR3nt: TGTGCCAGCAGCTTGGGCCCGGCCAACCCCTACGAGCAGTACTTC
j_gene: TRBJ2-2; d_gene: .; v_gene: TRBV5-4; abundance: .; CDR3aa: CASSLNDGANTGELFF; CDR3nt: TGTGCCAGCAGCTTGAATGACGGTGCGAACACCGGGGAGCTGTTTTTT
j_gene: TRBJ2-2; d_gene: .; v_gene: TRBV7-6; abundance: .; CDR3aa: CASSLLGEAGELFF; CDR3nt: TGTGCCAGCAGCTTATTGGGGGAGGCCGGGGAGCTGTTTTTT
j_gene: TRBJ2-7; d_gene: TRBD1; v_gene: TRBV4-2; abundance: .; CDR3aa: CASSPRGSQGSSYEQYF; CDR3nt: TGTGCCAGCAGCCCCAGGGGGTCACAGGGAAGCTCCTACGAGCAGTACTTC
j_gene: TRBJ2-3; d_gene: TRBD1; v_gene: TRBV5-1; abundance: few; CDR3aa: CASSLRQGGDTQYF; CDR3nt: TGCGCCAGCAGCCTACGACAGGGGGGGGATACGCAGTATTTT
j_gene: TRBJ2-1; d_gene: .; v_gene: TRBV4-2; abundance: few; CDR3aa: CASSQDGGVKYNEQFF; CDR3nt: TGTGCCAGCAGCCAAGATGGCGGGGTCAAGTACAATGAGCAGTTCTTC
j_gene: TRBJ2-3; d_gene: .; v_gene: TRBV30; abundance: few; CDR3aa: CAWSVGDARTDTQYF; CDR3nt: TGTGCCTGGAGTGTGGGGGATGCGCGCACAGATACGCAGTATTTT
j_gene: TRBJ2-7; d_gene: .; v_gene: TRBV10-3; abundance: .; CDR3aa: CAISEFTGLAEGSEQYF; CDR3nt: TGTGCCATCAGTGAGTTCACCGGCCTCGCCGAAGGGAGCGAGCAGTACTTC
j_gene: TRBJ2-7; d_gene: .; v_gene: TRBV11-3; abundance: .; CDR3aa: CASSLAVVEGEQYF; CDR3nt: TGTGCCAGCAGCTTAGCTGTTGTAGAAGGCGAGCAGTACTTC
j_gene: TRBJ2-1; d_gene: .; v_gene: TRBV21-1; abundance: .; CDR3aa: CASSSRGQGNHNEQFF; CDR3nt: TGTGCCAGCAGCAGCCGGGGACAGGGGAACCACAATGAGCAGTTCTTC
j_gene: TRBJ2-7; d_gene: .; v_gene: TRBV2; abundance: once; CDR3aa: CASSSVHQGYHEQYF; CDR3nt: TGTGCCAGCAGTTCGGTTCATCAGGGGTACCACGAGCAGTACTTC
j_gene: TRBJ1-2; d_gene: .; v_gene: TRBV25-1; abundance: once; CDR3aa: CASSPPGVSYGYTF; CDR3nt: TGTGCCAGCAGTCCCCCGGGGGTCAGCTACGGCTACACCTTC
j_gene: TRBJ1-4; d_gene: .; v_gene: TRBV16; abundance: .; CDR3aa: CASSPPGDVNEKLFF; CDR3nt: TGTGCCAGCAGCCCACCCGGGGATGTGAACGAAAAACTGTTTTTT
j_gene: TRBJ2-1; d_gene: TRBD2; v_gene: TRBV7-2; abundance: once; CDR3aa: CASSFRGGSYNEQFF; CDR3nt: TGTGCCAGCAGCTTTCGGGGGGGCTCCTACAATGAGCAGTTCTTC